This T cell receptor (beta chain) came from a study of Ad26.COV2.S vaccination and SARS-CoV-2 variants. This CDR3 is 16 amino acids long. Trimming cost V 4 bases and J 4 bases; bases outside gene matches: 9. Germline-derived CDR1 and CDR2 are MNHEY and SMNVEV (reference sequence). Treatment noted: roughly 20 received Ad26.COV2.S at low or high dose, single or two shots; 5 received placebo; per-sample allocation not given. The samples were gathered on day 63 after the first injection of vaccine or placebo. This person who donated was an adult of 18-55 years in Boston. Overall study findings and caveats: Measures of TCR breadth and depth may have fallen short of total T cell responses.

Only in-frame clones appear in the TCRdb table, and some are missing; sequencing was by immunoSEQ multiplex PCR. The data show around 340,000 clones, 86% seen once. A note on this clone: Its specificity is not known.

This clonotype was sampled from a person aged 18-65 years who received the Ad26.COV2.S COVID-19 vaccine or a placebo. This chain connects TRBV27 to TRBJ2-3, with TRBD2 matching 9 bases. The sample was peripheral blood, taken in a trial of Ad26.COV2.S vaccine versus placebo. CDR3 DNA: TGTGCCAGCAGTTGGTTACCGGGACTAGCTTCAGATACGCAGTATTTT. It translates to CASSWLPGLASDTQYF.